This entry lists 16 T cell receptor beta chains sequenced from one sample in a study of spatial heterogeneity in lung cancer. TCRdb redid the calling of the 5' RACE reads with MiXCR, one entry per CDR3 protein. The sample includes over 10,000 distinct CDR3 sequences, 5% to 5.5% of them seen just once. The time point was: sample taken at primary tumor resection. Whole RNA obtained from tumor, nontumor lung or frozen PBMC underwent sequencing without sorting. The material was lung tumor tissue, obtained at surgery. All receptors derive from a human donor with early-stage non-small cell lung cancer.

This clonotype was detected a few times. Since the library was made to target alpha chains, this beta chain is a stray read and its abundance is not meaningful. This chain connects TRBV7-2 to TRBJ1-2; 10 bases fit TRBD1. The CDR3 consists of 16 residues. Trimming took 0 bases from V and 4 from J; bases not matched to a gene: 5. Germline V lookup: CDR1 SGHTA, CDR2 FQGNSA. The CDR3 loop reads CASSLAPGQGPYGYTF. CDR3 coding DNA: TGTGCCAGCAGCTTAGCTCCGGGACAGGGGCCCTATGGCTACACCTTC. Variable domain in full (rest from reference TRBV7-2 and TRBJ1-2): GAGVSQSPSNKVTEKGKDVELRCDPISGHTALYWYRQSLGQGLEFLIYFQGNSAPDKSGLPSDRFSAERTGGSVSTLTIQRTQQEDSAVYLCASSLAPGQGPYGYTFGSGTRLTVV.

In this sample, this clonotype turned up many times. Since it is a stray read in a library aimed at alpha chains, this beta chain has a size that is not meaningful. The chain recombines TRBV28 with TRBJ1-2, with D possibly matching TRBD1 (6 bases). V was clipped by 1 base and J by 7 bases, with 19 bases between them. Germline lookup yields CDR1 MDHEN and CDR2 SYDVKM. The CDR3 is 16 amino acids. The CDR3: CASSLSGVSPGRGYTF. The DNA of the CDR3 is TGTGCCAGCAGTTTATCAGGGGTCTCACCGGGGCGTGGCTACACCTTC.

In its sample, this clonotype was seen many times. Because the library targeted alpha chains, this beta chain is an off-target read whose size means little. The chain carries TRBV13 and TRBJ2-7; 11 nucleotides agree with TRBD1. This CDR3 spans 15 amino acids. Germline values: CDR1 PRHDT, CDR2 FYEKMQ (reference sequence). J was trimmed by 9 bases and V by 4 bases; bases with no gene match: 11. CDR3 loop: CASSSGQGVFRGQYV. The DNA of the CDR3 is TGTGCCAGCAGCTCGGGACAGGGGGTTTTTCGAGGGCAGTACGTC.

Only a few counts were recorded for this clonotype. Little can be read into the size of this beta chain, an off-target read in a library designed for alpha chains. The J gene is TRBJ1-5, the V gene TRBV20-1; perhaps TRBD1 as D (5 bases). In germline, CDR1 is DFQATT, CDR2 SNEGSKA (reference sequence). V lost 6 bases and J 5 bases, leaving 17 bases between the germline ends. CDR3 length equals 14 residues. CDR3 sequence (DNA): TGCAGTGCCCCGACCGGGGGAGTATATCAGCCCCAGCATTTT. It yields the protein CSAPTGGVYQPQHF.

This clonotype has ten or more counts. This beta chain is a stray read from a library made for alpha chains; its abundance is not meaningful. J is TRBJ2-5 and V is TRBV18; possible D gene TRBD1, 5 bases. The V end lost 1 base, the J end lost 5 bases, and 5 bases lay between the germline ends. The CDR3 is 12 residues long. The germline V gene has CDR1 KGHSH and CDR2 LQKENI. In DNA, the CDR3 is TGTGCCAGCTCACCACAGGGGGAGACCCAGTACTTC. This codes for CASSPQGETQYF.

The table lists this clonotype with many counts. Because the library targeted alpha chains, this beta chain is an off-target read whose size means little. The chain combines TRBV28 with TRBJ2-7, with D perhaps being TRBD1 or TRBD2 (7 bases each). Per the germline V gene, CDR1 is MDHEN and CDR2 is SYDVKM. The CDR3 runs to 14 residues. Between the trimmed V and J ends, which lost 3 bases and 3 bases, there was a span of 12 bases. CDR3 protein: CASSLSRGGYEQYV. Written as DNA, the CDR3 is TGTGCCAGCAGTTTGTCCAGGGGGGGCTACGAGCAGTACGTC.

This clonotype was detected many times. Because the library targeted alpha chains, this beta chain is an off-target read whose size means little. The chain carries TRBV20-1 and TRBJ1-5; D not certain. V dropped 2 bases and J dropped 0 bases, with 8 bases sitting between them. The CDR3 length is 14 residues. CDR1 and CDR2 from the germline V gene are DFQATT and SNEGSKA (reference sequence). The CDR3 loop is CSARRTDSNQPQHF. For the CDR3, the DNA is TGCAGTGCTAGAAGGACGGATAGCAATCAGCCCCAGCATTTT.

This clonotype has ten or more counts. Found in a library prepared for alpha chains, this beta chain is an off-target read, and its abundance has little meaning. The chain links TRBV7-2 to TRBJ2-5; 16 bases line up with TRBD2. Germline V gene sequence: CDR1 SGHTA, CDR2 FQGNSA. V lost 4 bases and J lost 2; bases outside the gene matches: 7. There are 18 residues in the CDR3. The CDR3 bases are TGTGCCAGCAGCTCCCCGGGACTAGCGGGGGGGCGGCAAGAGACCCAGTACTTC. Its translation: CASSSPGLAGGRQETQYF.

This clonotype showed up many times. This beta chain came through as a stray read in a library set up for alpha chains, and its size says little. The V gene is TRBV4-3, the J gene TRBJ1-2; the D is unclear. The length of the CDR3 is 15 residues. Between the trimmed V and J ends, which lost 2 bases and 4 bases, there was a span of 14 bases. Germline V gene lookup returns CDR1 LGHNA and CDR2 YSLEER. The CDR3 here is CASSQFRKGGYGYTF. The DNA of the CDR3 is TGCGCCAGCAGCCAATTTCGCAAGGGAGGCTATGGCTACACCTTC.

Ten or more counts support this clonotype. A library prepared for alpha chains yielded this beta chain as an off-target read; its size is of little meaning. The V call is TRBV6-2 or TRBV6-3, the J call TRBJ2-4, with D perhaps matching TRBD1 or TRBD2 (6 bases each). The germline V gene has CDR1 MNHEY and CDR2 SVGEGT. V was trimmed by 2 bases and J by 9 bases, leaving 11 bases between them. The CDR3 is made up of 13 amino acids. The CDR3 region is CASSYTGALIQYF. Here the CDR3 DNA reads TGTGCCAGCAGTTACACGGGGGCGCTCATTCAGTACTTC.

In this sample, this clonotype is medium-sized. This beta chain was picked up by a library intended for alpha chains and is off target, so its count carries little meaning. The rearrangement joins TRBV18 to TRBJ2-2; TRBD1 might be the D (6 bases). Germline V CDR1 and CDR2: KGHSH, LQKENI. This CDR3 has 18 amino acids. Trimming left V 3 bases short and J 0 bases short, with 17 bases between. The CDR3: CASSPAEAGATNTGELFF. The CDR3 nucleotides read TGTGCCAGCTCACCCGCAGAAGCAGGGGCTACGAACACCGGGGAGCTGTTTTTT. The whole variable domain, remainder taken from reference TRBV18 and TRBJ2-2, is NAGVMQNPRHLVRRRGQEARLRCSPMKGHSHVYWYRQLPEEGLKFMVYLQKENIIDESGMPKERFSAEFPKEGPSILRIQQVVRGDSAAYFCASSPAEAGATNTGELFFGEGSRLTVL.

In its sample, this clonotype is medium-sized. This beta chain slipped into a library made for alpha chains as a stray read, so its size is not meaningful. The CDR3 protein is CASSSRYGGQPQHF. DNA of the CDR3: TGTGCCAGCAGTTCCCGGTACGGTGGGCAGCCCCAGCATTTT. The V and J genes are TRBV27 and TRBJ1-5, with D hard to call. Germline V gives CDR1 MNHEY, CDR2 SMNVEV (reference sequence). V lost 4 bases and J 7 bases, leaving 14 bases between the germline ends. The CDR3 extends over 14 amino acids.

Turning to this clonotype: Because this beta chain is a stray read in a library intended to capture alpha chains, its abundance should not be given much weight. The V call is TRBV24-1, the J call TRBJ2-1, with D perhaps TRBD1 or TRBD2 (7 bases each). CDR3 length equals 16 residues. Germline assignment: CDR1 KGHDR and CDR2 SFDVKD. V lost 4 bases, J lost 5 bases, and 17 bases lay in between. In DNA form, the CDR3 reads TGTGCCACCAGTGACTCAGGGGGACTACCCAACAATGAGCAGTTCTTC. Amino acids: CATSDSGGLPNNEQFF.

There are many counts of this clonotype. Since it is a stray read in a library aimed at alpha chains, this beta chain has a size that is not meaningful. The V call is TRBV7-9, the J call TRBJ2-1; perhaps TRBD2 as D (6 bases). Germline V gene data show CDR1 as SEHNR and CDR2 as FQNEAQ (reference sequence). The CDR3 loop spans 12 amino acids. Trimming pared 5 bases from V and 8 bases from J, leaving 10 bases between. The CDR3 region has the DNA TGTGCCAGCAGCCGGGAGACGGATGAGCAGTTCTTC. It yields the protein CASSRETDEQFF.

In this sample, this clonotype turned up many times. This beta chain was picked up by a library intended for alpha chains and is off target, so its count carries little meaning. The V gene is TRBV29-1, the J gene TRBJ1-1; 10 bases map to TRBD1. CDR3 length: 15 residues. CDR1 is SQVTM and CDR2 is ANQGSEA in the germline V gene. Trimming removed 6 bases from V and 4 bases from J; junction bases left unmatched: 11. CDR3 coding DNA: TGCAGCGTCGCCGCGGGACAGGGGTTGGGCACTGAAGCTTTCTTT. Its translation is CSVAAGQGLGTEAFF.

This clonotype was counted at least ten times. This beta chain slipped into a library made for alpha chains as a stray read, so its size is not meaningful. The V gene is TRBV20-1, the J gene TRBJ1-5; D is unclear. CDR1 is DFQATT, CDR2 SNEGSKA, per germline (reference sequence). V dropped 2 bases and J dropped 2 bases, with 7 bases sitting between them. The CDR3 contains 13 residues. The CDR3: CSARWDGNQPQHF. Written as DNA, the CDR3 is TGCAGTGCTAGATGGGATGGCAATCAGCCCCAGCATTTT.